This entry features one T cell receptor beta chain sequence. Antigen: not known. This sample was taken from a study of cytomegalovirus exposure and HLA in healthy donors. Findings and limits, study-wide: Listed as cytomegalovirus-associated were 164 TCR beta chains. The dataset shows that most TCR sequences were rare, while some public TCRs occurred in many donors.

Researchers ran the PCR with 60 Vbeta and 13 Jbeta primers. The table came from immunoSEQ multiplex PCR; TCRdb's copy has only in-frame clones and leaves some out. Here the sample spans about 130,000 clones, over 60% being singletons. Healthy donors of bone marrow made up the group. The specimen sequenced was PBMCs. The clonotype originates from a male donor in good health and CMV-seropositive.

The CDR3 bases are TGCAGCGTTGACAGGGCGAGAGGAGAGACCCAGTACTTC. This sequence encodes CSVDRARGETQYF. The genes are TRBV29-1 and TRBJ2-5; D perhaps matches TRBD1 (5 bases). CDR3 length equals 13 residues. Germline V gene lookup returns CDR1 SQVTM and CDR2 ANQGSEA. Trimming shortened V by 3 bases and J by 4 bases, and 12 bases separated the two germline ends.